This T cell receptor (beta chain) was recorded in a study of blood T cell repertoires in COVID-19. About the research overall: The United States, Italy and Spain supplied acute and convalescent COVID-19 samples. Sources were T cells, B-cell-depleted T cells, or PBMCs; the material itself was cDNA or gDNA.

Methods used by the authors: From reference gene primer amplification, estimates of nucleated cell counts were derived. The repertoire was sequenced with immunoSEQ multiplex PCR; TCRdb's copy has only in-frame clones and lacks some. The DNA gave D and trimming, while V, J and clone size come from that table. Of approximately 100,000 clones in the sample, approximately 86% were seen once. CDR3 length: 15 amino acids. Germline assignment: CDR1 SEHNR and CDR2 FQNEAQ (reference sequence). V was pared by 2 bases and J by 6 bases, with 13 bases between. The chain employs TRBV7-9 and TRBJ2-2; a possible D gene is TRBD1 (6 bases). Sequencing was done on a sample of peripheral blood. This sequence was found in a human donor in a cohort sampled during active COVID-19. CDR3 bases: TGTGCCAGCAGCTTAAGCAGGGGCCGCCCCGGGGAGCTGTTTTTT. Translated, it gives CASSLSRGRPGELFF.